A single sample gave rise to the 27 T cell receptor beta chains below, sequenced in a study of cytomegalovirus exposure and HLA in healthy donors (dated by TCRdb to the late 2010s). Library creation used the immunoSEQ multiplex PCR assay. The source is immuneACCESS, and TCRdb retained only in-frame sequences with V and J called. Part of the clones is not carried over; for the studies checked, unresolved V genes explain less than half of this, and the remainder is unexplained. The sample records about 220,000 clones, approximately 87% of which are singletons. Around 2.6% of the sample belongs to the ten largest clones. The sequenced sample consisted of PBMCs. The receptors come from a young man in good health and CMV-seronegative.

This chain joins TRBV27 and TRBJ2-7; TRBD2 aligns across 12 bases. Germline values: CDR1 MNHEY, CDR2 SMNVEV (reference sequence). Trimming at V came to 5 bases and at J to 6 bases, leaving 5 bases not matched to a gene. The CDR3 consists of 14 residues. The CDR3: CASSPTSGGSEQYF. The DNA for the CDR3 is TGTGCCAGCAGTCCTACTAGCGGGGGGAGCGAGCAGTACTTC.

The chain joins TRBV7-2 to TRBJ1-5; 9 bases agree with TRBD1. Germline loops: CDR1 SGHTA, CDR2 FQGNSA. There are 16 residues in the CDR3. Unmatched junction bases numbered 9, after V lost 4 bases and J lost 5 bases. In DNA form, the CDR3 reads TGTGCCAGCAGCTCCGCCGGGACAGGGTCGCATCAGCCCCAGCATTTT. This sequence encodes CASSSAGTGSHQPQHF.

This chain connects TRBV19 to TRBJ2-5; D unresolved. The V end lost 1 base, the J end lost 1 base, and 16 bases lay between the germline ends. This CDR3 has 17 amino acids. CDR1 is LNHDA and CDR2 is SQIVND in the germline V gene (reference sequence). CDR3 in DNA: TGTGCCAGTAGTATAGGTCTCGGTCGCTCGGGCCAAGAGACCCAGTACTTC. As protein: CASSIGLGRSGQETQYF.

V gene TRBV5-1 combines with J gene TRBJ2-3; 11 bases align to TRBD2. J was trimmed by 3 bases and V by 4 bases; bases with no gene match: 1. Germline lookup yields CDR1 SGHRS and CDR2 YFSETQ. The CDR3 runs to 14 residues. The CDR3 bases are TGCGCCAGCAGCATAGCGGGGGGGACAGATACGCAGTATTTT. Amino acid sequence: CASSIAGGTDTQYF.

The CDR3 nucleotides read TGCGCCAGCAGCCGACTAGGCCAAAGCTCCTACAATGAGCAGTTCTTC. Amino acids: CASSRLGQSSYNEQFF. The chain has TRBV4-3 and TRBJ2-1; possible D gene TRBD2, 6 bases. V lost 4 bases and J 0 bases, leaving 13 bases between the germline ends. The germline V gene has CDR1 LGHNA and CDR2 YSLEER. This CDR3 is 16 amino acids long.

This sequence joins TRBV7-9 and TRBJ2-7; D unresolved. The CDR3 spans 12 residues. Between the trimmed V and J ends, which lost 3 bases and 5 bases, there was a span of 8 bases. Germline V gene sequence: CDR1 SEHNR, CDR2 FQNEAQ (reference sequence). The CDR3 DNA sequence: TGTGCCAGCAGCTTTCATTCGGACGAGCAGTACTTC. Residues: CASSFHSDEQYF.

Only one count was recorded for this clone. The chain links TRBV6-1 to TRBJ2-4; perhaps TRBD1 as D (5 bases). The germline V and J ends were trimmed by 1 base and 8 bases, with 12 bases remaining between them. The CDR3 is 14 residues long. Germline assignment: CDR1 MNHNS and CDR2 SASEGT. DNA for the CDR3: TGTGCCAGCAGTGAAGGGGGCGCAGGGTACATTCAGTACTTC. Translated: CASSEGGAGYIQYF.

The sample holds a few counts of this clone. This chain links TRBV6-6 with TRBJ1-2, with 8 nucleotides matching TRBD1. V shed 7 bases and J 8 bases; nucleotides not matched to a gene: 9. The CDR3 consists of 13 residues. In germline, CDR1 is MNHNY, CDR2 SVGAGI (reference sequence). For the CDR3, the DNA is TGTGCCAGCACCACGACAGGGGAGGGAGGCTACACCTTC. Translated: CASTTTGEGGYTF.

The V gene is TRBV27, the J gene TRBJ2-5; 12 bases are a match to TRBD2. V lost 3 bases and J lost 3; bases outside the gene matches: 2. CDR1 and CDR2 (germline): MNHEY, SMNVEV (reference sequence). CDR3 length: 15 residues. The chain's CDR3 is CASSFRTSGKETQYF. CDR3 sequence (DNA): TGTGCCAGCAGTTTCCGGACTAGCGGGAAAGAGACCCAGTACTTC.

The rearrangement links TRBV7-8 to TRBJ1-1; unclear D gene. The CDR3 length is 13 residues. V was trimmed by 3 bases and J by 1 base, leaving 6 bases between them. Germline values: CDR1 SGHVS, CDR2 FQNEAQ. CDR3 sequence reads: CASSFGRNTEAFF. For the CDR3, the DNA is TGTGCCAGCAGCTTCGGGAGGAACACTGAAGCTTTCTTT.

V gene TRBV7-9 combines with J gene TRBJ1-2; D might be TRBD1 (5 bases). Germline-derived CDR1 and CDR2 are SEHNR and FQNEAQ (reference sequence). V lost 5 bases to trimming and J lost 4 bases, with 11 bases between them. The CDR3 contains 13 residues. CDR3 DNA: TGTGCCAGCAGCGGGCGGGGCCTCTATGGCTACACCTTC. The encoded protein is CASSGRGLYGYTF.

This chain's CDR3 is CASSLGRGATEAFF. The CDR3 region has the DNA TGTGCCAGCAGTCTCGGGAGGGGGGCCACTGAAGCTTTCTTT. The V gene is TRBV28, the J gene TRBJ1-1; a weak D match, TRBD1 (6 bases). The V gene's germline CDR1 is MDHEN and CDR2 SYDVKM. This CDR3 comprises 14 residues. V was shortened by 5 bases and J by 4 bases, with 14 bases between the two germline ends.

There are a few counts of this clone. This sequence joins TRBV11-2 and TRBJ2-7; a possible D gene is TRBD2 (7 bases). Germline lookup yields CDR1 SGHAT and CDR2 FQNNGV. V dropped 0 bases and J dropped 6 bases, with 15 bases sitting between them. The CDR3 has 15 amino acids. Here the CDR3 reads CASSLESGGRSEQYF. CDR3 DNA sequence: TGTGCCAGCAGCTTAGAATCCGGGGGGCGCAGCGAGCAGTACTTC. The variable domain in full, completed from reference TRBV11-2 and TRBJ2-7, reads EAGVAQSPRYKIIEKRQSVAFWCNPISGHATLYWYQQILGQGPKLLIQFQNNGVVDDSQLPKDRFSAERLKGVDSTLKIQPAKLEDSAVYLCASSLESGGRSEQYFGPGTRLTVT.

The chain employs TRBV7-2 and TRBJ2-7; D is uncertain. This CDR3 has 11 residues. V was cut by 5 bases and J by 4 bases, with 6 bases left in between. The V gene's germline CDR1 is SGHTA and CDR2 FQGNSA. The CDR3: CASSARYEQYF. CDR3 sequence (DNA): TGTGCCAGCAGCGCGAGGTACGAGCAGTACTTC. Full variable domain (missing parts from reference TRBV7-2 and TRBJ2-7): GAGVSQSPSNKVTEKGKDVELRCDPISGHTALYWYRQSLGQGLEFLIYFQGNSAPDKSGLPSDRFSAERTGGSVSTLTIQRTQQEDSAVYLCASSARYEQYFGPGTRLTVT.

The chain is built from TRBV11-2 and TRBJ2-7; TRBD2 might be the D (5 bases). Germline loops: CDR1 SGHAT, CDR2 FQNNGV. The V gene lost 0 bases and the J gene lost 2 bases, with 17 bases spanning the gap. The CDR3 runs to 17 residues. This CDR3 is CASSLEVRVRTTYEQYF. The DNA for the CDR3 is TGTGCCAGCAGCTTAGAGGTGAGGGTCCGAACTACCTACGAGCAGTACTTC.

The chain recombines TRBV5-1 with TRBJ2-2; TRBD1 might be the D (5 bases). The CDR3 covers 14 residues. CDR1 SGHRS and CDR2 YFSETQ come from the germline V gene. V shed 2 bases and J shed 1 base, with 6 bases lying between them. CDR3 sequence reads: CASSLQVNTGELFF. The CDR3 nucleotides are TGCGCCAGCAGCTTACAGGTGAACACCGGGGAGCTGTTTTTT.

The rearrangement uses TRBV5-4 and TRBJ1-5; D may be TRBD1 (6 bases). This CDR3 region has 16 residues. The V gene lost 3 bases and the J gene lost 3 bases, with 16 bases spanning the gap. CDR1 is SGHNT, CDR2 YYREEE, per germline (reference sequence). The CDR3 coding sequence is TGTGCCAGCAGCTCTGGAGGCGGACAGAACAATCAGCCCCAGCATTTT. Amino acid sequence: CASSSGGGQNNQPQHF. The full variable domain, with the rest looked up from reference TRBV5-4 and TRBJ1-5, is ETGVTQSPTHLIKTRGQQVTLRCSSQSGHNTVSWYQQALGQGPQFIFQYYREEENGRGNFPPRFSGLQFPNYSSELNVNALELDDSALYLCASSSGGGQNNQPQHFGDGTRLSIL.

The rearrangement links TRBV4-3 to TRBJ1-3; 7 bases fit TRBD1. The germline V gene has CDR1 LGHNA and CDR2 YSLEER. The V gene end was trimmed by 4 bases and the J gene end by 4 bases; junction bases not matched to a gene: 4. This CDR3 region has 14 residues. CDR3 in amino acids: CASSLDRAGNTIYF. The CDR3 DNA follows: TGCGCCAGCAGCCTCGACAGGGCAGGAAACACCATATATTTT.

This clone was found once. This chain uses TRBV27 with TRBJ2-5; 12 bases agree with TRBD2. The CDR3 consists of 16 residues. Germline trimming cut 5 bases from V and 5 bases from J; bases unmatched to any gene: 9. The germline gives CDR1 MNHEY, CDR2 SMNVEV (reference sequence). CDR3 residues: CASSALAGGPSETQYF. As DNA, the CDR3 is TGTGCCAGCAGTGCGCTAGCGGGGGGGCCTTCGGAGACCCAGTACTTC.

This clone was detected a few times. V is TRBV4-3 and J is TRBJ2-2; D not certain. This CDR3 has 13 amino acids. Between the trimmed V and J ends, which lost 1 base and 7 bases, there was a span of 7 bases. Germline CDR1 is LGHNA and CDR2 is YSLEER. For the CDR3, the DNA is TGCGCCAGCAGCCAAGTCTCGGTCGGGGAGCTGTTTTTT. Translation gives CASSQVSVGELFF.

This rearrangement joins TRBV2 to TRBJ1-1, with TRBD1 matching 8 bases. CDR1 and CDR2 from the germline V gene are SNHLY and FYNNEI. After removal of 6 bases from V and 0 bases from J, the junction contained 3 bases not matched to a gene. The CDR3 covers 14 residues. CDR3 loop: CASRPRGLNTEAFF. The CDR3 nucleotides are TGTGCCAGCAGGCCCAGGGGGCTGAACACTGAAGCTTTCTTT. Drawing the rest from reference TRBV2 and TRBJ1-1, the complete variable domain is EPEVTQTPSHQVTQMGQEVILRCVPISNHLYFYWYRQILGQKVEFLVSFYNNEISEKSEIFDDQFSVERPDGSNFTLKIRSTKLEDSAMYFCASRPRGLNTEAFFGQGTRLTVV.

The V call is TRBV27, the J call TRBJ1-1, with 9 bases identical to TRBD1. CDR3 length: 17 amino acids. Losses at the gene ends were 3 bases for V and 7 bases for J; bases not matched to a gene: 15. CDR1 and CDR2 from the germline V gene are MNHEY and SMNVEV (reference sequence). The DNA for the CDR3 is TGTGCCAGCAGTTTGTTGGGACAGGGTGCCTACCAACATGAAGCTTTCTTT. This codes for CASSLLGQGAYQHEAFF.

In this sample, this clone turned up once. The chain links TRBV5-1 to TRBJ2-2, with 8 bases identical to TRBD1. The CDR3 contains 16 residues. Germline CDR1 and CDR2: SGHRS and YFSETQ. J gave up 4 bases and V 4 bases, and 9 bases lay outside the gene matches. The CDR3 spells CASSPPGQEGTGELFF. The CDR3 nucleotides are TGCGCCAGCAGCCCGCCGGGACAGGAAGGCACCGGGGAGCTGTTTTTT.

This sequence joins TRBV9 and TRBJ2-7; D unresolved. Trimming removed 3 bases at V and 2 bases at J, with 6 bases between. Germline V gives CDR1 SGDLS, CDR2 YYNGEE. The CDR3 totals 12 residues. The chain's CDR3 is CASSGDTYEQYF. CDR3 coding DNA: TGTGCCAGCAGCGGAGACACCTACGAGCAGTACTTC.

The V gene is TRBV10-2, the J gene TRBJ2-1; perhaps TRBD2 as D (5 bases). The CDR3 totals 15 residues. Germline V gene data show CDR1 as WSHSY and CDR2 as SAAADI. V dropped 3 bases and J dropped 4 bases, with 13 bases sitting between them. CDR3: CASSDLLGLYNEQFF. In DNA, the CDR3 is TGCGCCAGCAGTGATCTCCTTGGACTGTACAATGAGCAGTTCTTC.

CDR3 sequence: CASSRESGRGYTF. The CDR3 coding sequence is TGCGCCAGCAGCCGAGAATCCGGGAGGGGCTACACCTTC. The rearrangement links TRBV4-3 to TRBJ1-2; D gene unclear. Germline V gives CDR1 LGHNA, CDR2 YSLEER. This CDR3 comprises 13 residues. V was cut by 4 bases and J by 8 bases, with 14 bases left in between.

V and J are TRBV10-3 and TRBJ1-3, with unresolved D. There are 13 residues in the CDR3. Trimming left V 8 bases short and J 1 base short, with 9 bases between. CDR1 ENHRY and CDR2 SYGVKD come from the germline V gene. CDR3 in amino acids: CAIREASGNTIYF. In DNA, the CDR3 is TGTGCCATCCGGGAGGCTTCTGGAAACACCATATATTTT.